This T cell receptor (beta chain) came from a study of T cells after yellow fever vaccination. This clonotype has more than one count but fewer than ten. After removal of 2 bases from V and 3 bases from J, the junction contained 5 bases not matched to a gene. The CDR3 extends over 15 amino acids. The germline V gene has CDR1 DFQATT and CDR2 SNEGSKA (reference sequence). TCRdb reprocessed the 5' RACE reads with MiXCR, giving one entry per CDR3 protein. The sample holds 300,000 to 400,000 distinct CDR3 sequences; under 15% are singletons and the top ten take 3.2%. This chain uses TRBV20-1 with TRBJ1-5, with 9 nucleotides matching TRBD1. Material: CD4+ T cells sorted from PBMCs, obtained 15 days after the yellow fever booster vaccination. This TCR came from a young man who received the YFV17D yellow fever vaccine. DNA of the CDR3: TGCAGTGCTAGACCTGGACAGGGGTACAATCAGCCCCAGCATTTT. Its translation is CSARPGQGYNQPQHF.